This T cell receptor beta chain derives from a study of cytomegalovirus exposure and HLA in healthy donors. Study information: Of the donors genotyped, approximately 430 in all, less than 90% fell in the Caucasian-associated ancestry cluster. Study-level points and caveats: The Asian-associated ancestry cluster reportedly had fewer N-insertions than the roughly 670-donor mean in a later analysis. Association with HLA alleles at 0.05 false discovery rate was found for 16,951 TCR beta sequences in a later analysis.

This CDR3 is built from 11 residues. V lost 1 base and J 12 bases, leaving 12 bases between the germline ends. CDR1 is DFQATT and CDR2 is SNEGSKA in the germline V gene (reference sequence). As concerns this clone: Antigen unknown.

The PCR made use of 60 Vbeta and 13 Jbeta primers. Libraries were prepared by immunoSEQ multiplex PCR; TCRdb keeps only in-frame clonotypes and omits some of them. The table has more than 35,000 clones, around 53% seen once. The sequence was collected from a woman aged 40 to 50 in good health and CMV-seropositive. The sample consisted of PBMCs. The chain couples TRBV20-1 to TRBJ1-2; tentatively, D is TRBD1 (5 bases). CDR3 protein: CSARGPGLDTF. CDR3 DNA sequence: TGCAGTGCTAGAGGCCCGGGACTAGACACCTTC.